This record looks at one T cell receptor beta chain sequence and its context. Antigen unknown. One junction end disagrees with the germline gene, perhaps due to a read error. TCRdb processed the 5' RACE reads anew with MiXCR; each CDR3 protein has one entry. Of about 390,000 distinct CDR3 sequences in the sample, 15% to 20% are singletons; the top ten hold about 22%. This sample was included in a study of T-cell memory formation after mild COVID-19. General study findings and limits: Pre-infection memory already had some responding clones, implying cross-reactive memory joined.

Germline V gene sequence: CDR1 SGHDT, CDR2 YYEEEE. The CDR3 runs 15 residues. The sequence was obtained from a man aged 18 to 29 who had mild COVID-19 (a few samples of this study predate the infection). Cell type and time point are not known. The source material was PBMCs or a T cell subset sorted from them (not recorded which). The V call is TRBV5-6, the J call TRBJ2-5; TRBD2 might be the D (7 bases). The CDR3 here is CASSLGGLGYETQYF. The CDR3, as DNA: TGTGCCAGTAGCTTGGGGGGGCTGGGATATGAGACCCAGTACTTC.